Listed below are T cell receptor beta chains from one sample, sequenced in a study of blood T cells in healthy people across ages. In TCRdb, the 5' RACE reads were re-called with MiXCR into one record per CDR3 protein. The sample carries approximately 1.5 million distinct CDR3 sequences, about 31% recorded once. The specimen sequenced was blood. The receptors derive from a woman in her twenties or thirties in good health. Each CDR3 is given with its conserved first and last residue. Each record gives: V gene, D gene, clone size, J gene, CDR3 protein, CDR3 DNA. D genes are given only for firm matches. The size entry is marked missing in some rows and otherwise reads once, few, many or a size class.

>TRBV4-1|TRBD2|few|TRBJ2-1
CASSQPRAGREGYNEQFF
TGCGCCAGCAGCCAACCGAGAGCCGGGCGGGAGGGCTACAATGAGCAGTTCTTC
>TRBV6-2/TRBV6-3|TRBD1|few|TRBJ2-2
CASSSLQGAGELFF
TGTGCCAGCAGCTCCCTTCAGGGGGCCGGGGAGCTGTTTTTT
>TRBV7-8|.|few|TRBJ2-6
CASTLGTATSGANVLTF
TGTGCCAGCACCCTTGGGACCGCAACGTCAGGGGCCAACGTCCTGACTTTC
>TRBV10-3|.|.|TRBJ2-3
CAISESLAYTDTQYF
TGTGCCATCAGTGAGAGCCTAGCCTACACAGATACACAGTATTTT
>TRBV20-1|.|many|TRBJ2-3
CSARDRVRNTDTQYF
TGCAGTGCTAGAGACCGTGTCAGAAACACAGATACGCAGTATTTT
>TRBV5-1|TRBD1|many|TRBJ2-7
CASSAEGTVSYEQYF
TGCGCCAGCAGCGCCGAGGGGACAGTCTCCTACGAGCAGTACTTC
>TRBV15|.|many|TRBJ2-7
CATSREGSGEQYF
TGTGCCACCAGCAGAGAAGGGTCGGGTGAGCAGTACTTC
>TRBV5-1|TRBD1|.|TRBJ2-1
CASSQDRGRYNEQFF
TGCGCCAGCAGCCAGGACAGGGGGAGGTACAATGAGCAGTTCTTC
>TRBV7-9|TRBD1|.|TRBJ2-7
CASNPDRGLVSEQYF
TGTGCCAGCAACCCGGACAGGGGGCTGGTTTCCGAGCAGTACTTC
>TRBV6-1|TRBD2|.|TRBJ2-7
CASSVQSGSYEQYF
TGTGCCAGCAGTGTGCAAAGCGGGAGCTACGAGCAGTACTTC
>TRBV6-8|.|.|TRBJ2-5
CVSRAGSLRTQYF
TGTGTCAGCAGAGCCGGGTCCCTAAGAACCCAGTACTTC
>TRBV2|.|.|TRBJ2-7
CASHHRDSYEQYF
TGTGCCAGCCACCACAGGGACTCCTACGAGCAGTACTTC
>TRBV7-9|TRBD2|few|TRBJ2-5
CASSRSGRFQETQYF
TGTGCCAGCAGCCGAAGCGGGAGATTCCAAGAGACCCAGTACTTC
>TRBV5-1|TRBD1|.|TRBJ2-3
CASTRDRGTIDTQYF
TGCGCCAGCACCCGGGACAGGGGCACTATAGATACGCAGTATTTT
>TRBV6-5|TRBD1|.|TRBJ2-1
CASSYSIGTGTGGNNEQFF
TGTGCCAGCAGTTACTCGATTGGAACCGGGACAGGGGGGAACAATGAGCAGTTCTTC
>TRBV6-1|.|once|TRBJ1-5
CASSDPRQGLAQHF
TGTGCCAGCAGTGACCCCCGACAAGGTCTGGCCCAGCATTTT
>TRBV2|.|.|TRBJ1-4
CASSPRGAGEKLFF
TGTGCCAGCAGCCCCCGGGGAGCCGGTGAAAAACTGTTTTTT
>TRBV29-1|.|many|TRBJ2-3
CSVGGKSMTDTQYF
TGCAGCGTTGGAGGGAAAAGCATGACAGATACGCAGTATTTT
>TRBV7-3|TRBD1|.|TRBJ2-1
CASSFDRDVNEQFF
TGTGCCAGCAGCTTTGACAGGGACGTTAATGAGCAGTTCTTC
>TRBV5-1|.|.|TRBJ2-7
CANSSLGLGQYEQYF
TGCGCCAACAGCTCCCTTGGGTTAGGCCAATACGAGCAGTACTTC
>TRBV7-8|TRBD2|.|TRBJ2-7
CAGSLGSSGSNYEQYF
TGTGCCGGCAGCTTAGGCTCTAGCGGGAGTAACTACGAGCAGTACTTC
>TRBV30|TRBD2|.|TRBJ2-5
CAWGGTSRETQYF
TGTGCCTGGGGGGGGACTAGTCGGGAGACCCAGTACTTC
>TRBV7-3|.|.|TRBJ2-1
CASSLRGGEWRSNEQFF
TGTGCCAGCAGCTTAAGAGGGGGAGAGTGGCGCTCAAATGAGCAGTTCTTC
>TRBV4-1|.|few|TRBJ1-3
CASSPTDTPGNTIYF
TGCGCCAGCAGCCCTACCGACACGCCTGGAAACACCATATATTTT
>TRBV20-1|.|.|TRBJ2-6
CSATHKDSGANVLTF
TGCAGTGCTACCCACAAAGACTCTGGGGCCAACGTCCTGACTTTC
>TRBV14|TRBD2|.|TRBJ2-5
CASSRLAGSIQETQYF
TGTGCCAGCAGTCGGCTAGCGGGGTCGATCCAAGAGACCCAGTACTTC
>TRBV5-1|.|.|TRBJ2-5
CASSYKGVAWEQYF
TGCGCCAGCAGCTACAAGGGGGTAGCGTGGGAGCAGTACTTC
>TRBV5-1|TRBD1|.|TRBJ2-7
CASSLWGTGDSYGQYF
TGCGCCAGCAGCTTGTGGGGGACAGGGGACTCCTACGGGCAGTACTTC
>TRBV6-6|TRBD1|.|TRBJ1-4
CASTDAGGREKLFF
TGTGCCAGCACCGACGCAGGGGGCCGGGAAAAACTGTTTTTT
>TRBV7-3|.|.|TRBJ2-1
CASSLLPGVGYNEQFF
TGTGCCAGCAGCTTACTCCCGGGAGTAGGGTACAATGAGCAGTTCTTC
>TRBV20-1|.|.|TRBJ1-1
CSASQEFDEAFF
TGCAGTGCTAGTCAGGAATTTGATGAAGCTTTCTTT
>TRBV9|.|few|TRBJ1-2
CASNQQGNAYGYTF
TGTGCCAGCAACCAACAGGGAAACGCCTATGGCTACACCTTC
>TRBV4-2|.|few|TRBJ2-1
CASSQDPGGGSEQFF
TGTGCCAGCAGCCAAGATCCAGGAGGAGGGAGTGAGCAGTTCTTC
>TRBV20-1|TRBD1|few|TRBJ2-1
CSAPRTGWDEQFF
TGCAGTGCTCCGCGGACAGGGTGGGATGAGCAGTTCTTC
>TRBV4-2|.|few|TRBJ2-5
CASSQDSATSIGETQYF
TGTGCCAGCAGCCAAGATAGCGCTACCTCAATCGGGGAGACCCAGTACTTC
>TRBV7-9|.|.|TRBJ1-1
CASSRPGETEAFF
TGTGCCAGCAGCAGACCGGGGGAGACTGAAGCTTTCTTT
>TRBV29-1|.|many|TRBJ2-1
CSVEVHYNEQFF
TGCAGCGTTGAGGTCCATTACAATGAGCAGTTCTTC
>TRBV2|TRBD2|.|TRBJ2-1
CASAPGLAGGRQFF
TGTGCCAGCGCCCCGGGACTAGCGGGAGGGAGGCAGTTCTTC
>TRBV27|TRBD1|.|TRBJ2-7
CASSSRDRGLSEQYF
TGTGCCAGCAGTTCCCGGGACAGGGGGCTGTCGGAGCAGTACTTC
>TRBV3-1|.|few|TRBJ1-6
CASSQVMGAPNSPLHF
TGTGCCAGCAGCCAAGTCATGGGGGCCCCGAATTCACCCCTCCACTTT
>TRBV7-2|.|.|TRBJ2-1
CASSLGAPRDEQFF
TGTGCCAGCAGCTTGGGGGCCCCCCGCGATGAGCAGTTCTTC
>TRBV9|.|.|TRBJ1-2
CASSGNRAGYTF
TGTGCCAGCAGCGGAAACAGGGCTGGCTACACCTTC